The source of this T cell receptor beta chain is a study of shared clonotypes between healthy human individuals. The method was immunoSEQ multiplex PCR; TCRdb's version includes in-frame clones alone and lacks a portion of them. The profile shows fewer than 200,000 clones, 85% to 95% of them singletons. The germline gives CDR1 MNHEY, CDR2 SVGAGI. The CDR3 length is 15 residues. The chain has TRBV6-5 and TRBJ2-5; D may be TRBD1 or TRBD2 (5 bases each). The tail of the sequence fits TRBJ2-7 better, so the J call may be wrong. Material: naive CD4+ T cells sorted from blood. The subset was: CD45RA+ positively selected. The receptor was isolated from a woman aged 30 to 39 in good health. The CDR3 here is CASSRRPGGSYEQYF. The CDR3 coding sequence is TGTGCCAGCAGTCGACGACCTGGGGGATCCTACGAGCAGTACTTC.